This T cell receptor (beta chain) was captured by sequencing in a study of metastatic and nonmetastatic thyroid tumors. On the study more broadly: Blood and tumor or nodule tissue repertoires from malignant and benign thyroid patients were compared. Overall study findings and caveats: Within blood and tumor, benign nodules reportedly had significantly lower TCR beta diversity than malignant thyroid tumors did.

This clone was recorded at least ten times. Antigen specificity is unknown. TCRdb redid the clone calls on the PCR reads using MiXCR. Here the sample spans more than 40,000 clones, 15% to 20% being singletons. Germline loops: CDR1 MDHEN, CDR2 SYDVKM. The junction had 12 bases not matched to a gene; V was cut back by 4 bases and J by 4 bases. CDR3 length: 16 residues. Patients were all untreated before their thyroid surgery. Sequencing was performed on blood. V and J are TRBV28 and TRBJ2-5; 7 bases line up with TRBD1. The sequence was obtained from a female donor with papillary thyroid cancer or a benign thyroid nodule (not recorded which). Some clones in this sample may be carry-over from other donors' samples. CDR3 in DNA: TGTGCCAGCAGTTCCGACAGGGTTTCGGCAGGAGAGACCCAGTACTTC. This codes for CASSSDRVSAGETQYF.